This is a list of T cell receptor beta chains from one sample in a study of blood T cells in healthy people across ages. A single record per CDR3 protein comes from TCRdb applying MiXCR to the 5' RACE reads. The repertoire holds approximately 800,000 distinct CDR3 sequences, with 20% to 30% as singletons. The sample also formed part of further work on T cells of mothers and their children.

The sequencing sample was made of blood. Receptors were obtained from a boy younger than 18 in good health. The CDR3 runs from the conserved cysteine through the conserved F or W. Rows give clone size only sometimes, using once, few, many, or a class for an expanded clone.

>-|TRBV6-2/TRBV6-3
CASSYSGLPHSEQFF
>few|TRBV4-1
CASTPSVNTGELFF
>-|TRBV6-5
CASSYGGSGRRLVETQYF
>once|TRBV7-9
CASSQATNEKLFF
>-|TRBV20-1
CSQKMTGGPYEQYF
>-|TRBV6-2/TRBV6-3
CASIPRQGVEQYF
>-|TRBV20-1
CSAGGTPTQYF
>few|TRBV4-1
CASSRPTSGRARGTDTQYF
>-|TRBV25-1
CASSDDRVLEQYF
>few|TRBV3-1
CASSQIPGTPYNEQFF
>few|TRBV11-3
CASSFSGADTQYF
>-|TRBV5-6
CASSIRDREQPQHF
>few|TRBV28
CASSFGDRAYYGYTF
>few|TRBV20-1
CSARIKGGARQETQYF
>-|TRBV6-6
CASSSGQGAKYNEQFF
>few|TRBV30
CAWSVRVGETQYF
>few|TRBV20-1
CSANPRGRDSYEQYF
>-|TRBV7-6
CASSSAVHSYNEQFF
>-|TRBV4-3
CASSQDRSKSGELFF
>-|TRBV28
CASSLPRTGGAAEAFF
>many|TRBV12-3/TRBV12-4
CASSFRLTGSNIQYF
>-|TRBV7-2
CASSLQTGAYEQYF
>few|TRBV7-9
CASSLAVGHQETQYF
>-|TRBV4-3
CASSHGAGTANTGELFF
>few|TRBV3-1
CASSQLASGAFF
>-|TRBV20-1
CSDRTQQETQYF
>-|TRBV7-9
CASSPTATYNEQFF
>-|TRBV29-1
CSVEAVTNTEAFF
>few|TRBV9
CASSWGAGTEAFF
>-|TRBV7-2
CASSPDYAGREQYF
>many|TRBV7-3
CASSPSGANVLTF
>-|TRBV7-9
CASKTGGNYGYTF
>-|TRBV27
CASSLFGTGGIHEQYF
>-|TRBV28
CASSFGQIEAQYF
>few|TRBV7-2
CASSPQGAGKNIQYF
>-|TRBV20-1
CSAGGENSVNYNEQFF
>-|TRBV7-8
CASSLTSFSYEQYF
>-|TRBV12-3/TRBV12-4
CASSLAGVRQETQYF
>-|TRBV7-9
CASSRLLAESFYEQYF
>few|TRBV4-1
CASSQDDRVHEQYF
>-|TRBV27
CASSTMGQGYEQYF
>-|TRBV12-3/TRBV12-4
CASSLSDSRSTEAFF
>few|TRBV11-2
CASRIQGAGNTGELFF
>-|TRBV11-2
CASSLGGSHGNTIYF